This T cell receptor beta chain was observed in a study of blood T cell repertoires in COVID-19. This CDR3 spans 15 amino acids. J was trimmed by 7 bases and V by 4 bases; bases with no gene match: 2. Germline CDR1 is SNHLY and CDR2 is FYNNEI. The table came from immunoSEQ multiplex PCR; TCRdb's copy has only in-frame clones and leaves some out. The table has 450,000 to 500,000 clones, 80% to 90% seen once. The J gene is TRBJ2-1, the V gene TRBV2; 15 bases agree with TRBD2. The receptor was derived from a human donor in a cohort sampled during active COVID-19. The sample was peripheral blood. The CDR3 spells CASSGTSGRENEQFF. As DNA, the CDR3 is TGTGCCAGCAGTGGGACTAGCGGGAGGGAAAATGAGCAGTTCTTC.